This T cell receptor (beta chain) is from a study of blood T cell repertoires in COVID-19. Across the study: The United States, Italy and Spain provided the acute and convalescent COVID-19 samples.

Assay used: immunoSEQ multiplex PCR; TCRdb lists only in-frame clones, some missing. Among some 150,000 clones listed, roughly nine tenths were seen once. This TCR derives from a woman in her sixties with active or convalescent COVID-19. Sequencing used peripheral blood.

Written as DNA, the CDR3 is TGTGCCAGCAGCTCCGGGGGGGCGAGGGAGACCCAGTACTTC. This sequence encodes CASSSGGARETQYF. V and J are TRBV5-4 and TRBJ2-5, with 8 bases matching TRBD2. The CDR3 contains 14 residues. The V gene end was trimmed by 3 bases and the J gene end by 5 bases; junction bases not matched to a gene: 6. Germline lookup yields CDR1 SGHNT and CDR2 YYREEE (reference sequence).